Listed below are T cell receptor beta chains from one sample, sequenced in a study of regulatory T cells in long-lasting Graves disease. TCRdb itself ran the multiplex PCR reads through MiXCR, one entry per CDR3 protein. Seen here are 250,000 or so distinct CDR3 sequences, around 19% observed once, and the top ten hold approximately 14%. The sample also formed part of further work on T cells in Graves' hyperthyroidism and ophthalmopathy.

Sequencing was performed on peripheral blood mononuclear cells (PBMCs), taken at new diagnosis, from a patient treated with antithyroid drugs. The receptors were gathered from a young woman with Graves disease. Each CDR3 is given without its conserved first and last residue. Part of the rows lack a size; the others show once, few, many or a class for expanded clones.

J: TRBJ1-3; V: TRBV19; size: -; CDR3: ASSIVLSNTIY
J: TRBJ1-1; V: TRBV7-9; size: many; CDR3: ASSIEGGAEAF
J: TRBJ1-2; V: TRBV6-1; size: many; CDR3: ASTRTGLNYGYT
J: TRBJ2-3; V: TRBV20-1; size: -; CDR3: SADYGLAGGRDTQY
J: TRBJ1-2; V: TRBV5-1; size: many; CDR3: ASSLGGTVDVYGYT
J: TRBJ2-3; V: TRBV5-1; size: many; CDR3: ASSFRELTDTQY
J: TRBJ2-5; V: TRBV29-1; size: many; CDR3: SVEFGGPQETQY
J: TRBJ2-3; V: TRBV20-1; size: few; CDR3: SARTSGGTRLTDTQY
J: TRBJ1-4; V: TRBV7-9; size: many; CDR3: ASSPSGARQEKLF
J: TRBJ1-3; V: TRBV9; size: -; CDR3: ASSGGTAAFSGNTIY
J: TRBJ2-1; V: TRBV5-1; size: -; CDR3: ASSRRTGTSGGTYNEQF
J: TRBJ1-1; V: TRBV12-3/TRBV12-4; size: -; CDR3: ASSLLYGFLDTEAF
J: TRBJ1-5; V: TRBV5-1; size: many; CDR3: ASSLGFSNQPQH
J: TRBJ2-1; V: TRBV19; size: few; CDR3: ASSIEGVRGHHNEQF
J: TRBJ2-1; V: TRBV7-2; size: many; CDR3: ASSLGDRYNEQF
J: TRBJ2-5; V: TRBV28; size: -; CDR3: ASRGRVSPETQY